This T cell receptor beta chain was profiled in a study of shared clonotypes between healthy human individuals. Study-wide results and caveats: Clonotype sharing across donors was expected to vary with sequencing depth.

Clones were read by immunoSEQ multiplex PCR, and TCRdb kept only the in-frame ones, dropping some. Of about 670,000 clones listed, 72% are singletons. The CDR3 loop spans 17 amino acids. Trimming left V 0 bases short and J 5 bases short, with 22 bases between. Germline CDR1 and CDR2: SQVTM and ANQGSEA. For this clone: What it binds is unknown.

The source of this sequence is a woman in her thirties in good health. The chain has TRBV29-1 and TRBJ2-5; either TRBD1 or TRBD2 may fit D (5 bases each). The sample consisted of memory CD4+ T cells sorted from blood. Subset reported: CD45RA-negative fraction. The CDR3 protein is CSVEDARGAGPGETQYF. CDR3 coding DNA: TGCAGCGTTGAAGATGCGCGAGGGGCAGGGCCCGGGGAGACCCAGTACTTC.